The 14 T cell receptor beta chains below come from one sample, sequenced in a study of blood T cells in healthy people across ages. A J-beta primer mix and a sample-barcoded 5' primer were used in a second PCR of about 7 to 12 cycles. Via MiXCR, TCRdb re-called the 5' RACE reads, giving one row per CDR3 protein. The table records fewer than 800,000 distinct CDR3 sequences, roughly 50% of them present only once. The sample was blood. These receptors all stem from a woman in her sixties in good health.

J is TRBJ2-7 and V is TRBV28; 11 bases match TRBD1. Germline V gene data show CDR1 as MDHEN and CDR2 as SYDVKM. This CDR3 is 15 amino acids long. V trimming: 4 bases; J trimming: 7 bases; junction bases outside the gene matches: 9. The CDR3 sequence is CASSSPGQGGREQYF. The CDR3 coding sequence is TGTGCCAGCAGTTCACCGGGACAGGGGGGGAGGGAGCAGTACTTC.

This clonotype was picked up one time. The chain links TRBV3-1 to TRBJ2-5; weak D call: TRBD2 (5 bases). Between the trimmed V and J ends, which lost 5 bases and 5 bases, there was a span of 12 bases. The germline CDR1 and CDR2 sequences are LGHDT and YNNKEL (reference sequence). The CDR3 extends over 13 amino acids. The CDR3 is CASSTTPGETQYF. The CDR3 DNA reads TGTGCCAGCAGCACGACCCCGGGGGAGACCCAGTACTTC.

The rearrangement links TRBV7-2 to TRBJ2-7; the D gene is possibly TRBD2 (5 bases). This CDR3 comprises 14 residues. V was trimmed by 8 bases and J by 6 bases, leaving 20 bases between them. CDR1 SGHTA and CDR2 FQGNSA come from the germline V gene. CDR3 residues: CASLGPSNVGEQYF. Written as DNA, the CDR3 is TGTGCCAGCCTCGGTCCTAGCAACGTAGGCGAGCAGTACTTC.

This clonotype was counted a single time. This sequence joins TRBV29-1 and TRBJ2-3; the match to TRBD1 covers 7 bases. The CDR3 contains 13 residues. Germline lookup yields CDR1 SQVTM and CDR2 ANQGSEA. V lost 7 bases to trimming and J lost 6 bases; unmatched junction nucleotides: 10. The CDR3 sequence: CSEKGGQKDTQYF. CDR3 nucleotides: TGCAGCGAAAAAGGGGGACAGAAGGATACGCAGTATTTT.

This chain connects TRBV11-2 to TRBJ1-2; D gene uncertain. V was pared by 5 bases and J by 4 bases, with 17 bases between. The germline CDR1 and CDR2 sequences are SGHAT and FQNNGV. The CDR3 is 15 amino acids. CDR3 residues: CASSPTFTTSYGYTF. The CDR3 region has the DNA TGTGCCAGCAGCCCAACCTTTACCACTAGCTATGGCTACACCTTC.

This clonotype has a handful of counts. In DNA, the CDR3 is TGTGCCACCAGTGATGTGGGGGACAGGGCCCACGAGCAGTACTTC. This codes for CATSDVGDRAHEQYF. The chain carries TRBV24-1 and TRBJ2-7; 9 nucleotides agree with TRBD1. The CDR3 runs 15 residues. V was pared by 3 bases and J by 5 bases, with 7 bases of the junction left unmatched. Looked up from germline, CDR1 is KGHDR and CDR2 is SFDVKD.

The chain joins TRBV20-1 to TRBJ2-1; 8 bases fit TRBD2. The germline CDR1 and CDR2 sequences are DFQATT and SNEGSKA (reference sequence). V dropped 3 bases and J dropped 7; count of bases not matched to a gene: 5. CDR3 size: 13 residues. CDR3 nucleotide sequence: TGCAGTGCTAGCGGGGGGGCTACGAATGAGCAGTTCTTC. The encoded protein is CSASGGATNEQFF.

The V call is TRBV28, the J call TRBJ1-2; 8 positions agree with TRBD1. The germline V gene has CDR1 MDHEN and CDR2 SYDVKM. Trimming removed 6 bases from V and 4 bases from J; junction bases left unmatched: 7. CDR3 length equals 14 residues. The CDR3 DNA reads as TGTGCCAGCAGAGCCTCGGACAGGGCCTATGGCTACACCTTC. It yields the protein CASRASDRAYGYTF.

This clonotype was seen once. This chain connects TRBV20-1 to TRBJ2-7; D possibly corresponds to TRBD2 (6 bases). The CDR3 totals 15 residues. Germline assignment: CDR1 DFQATT and CDR2 SNEGSKA (reference sequence). The ends were cut back, 6 bases at V and 0 bases at J, with 18 bases in the middle. CDR3 coding DNA: TGCAGTGCCGGCGGGGCTGGCTTGGGCTCCTACGAGCAGTACTTC. Amino acids: CSAGGAGLGSYEQYF.

This clonotype has more than one count but fewer than ten. The chain combines TRBV20-1 with TRBJ1-6; D is possibly TRBD1 (5 bases). The CDR3 runs to 13 residues. The V gene's germline CDR1 is DFQATT and CDR2 SNEGSKA (reference sequence). Trimming pared 3 bases from V and 7 bases from J, leaving 10 bases between. CDR3 residues: CSASGGGNSPLHF. CDR3 bases: TGCAGTGCTAGTGGGGGAGGGAATTCACCCCTCCACTTT.

On this clonotype: Sequence at one end of the junction differs from germline and may be a read error. The chain employs TRBV11-2 and TRBJ2-5; 15 bases map to TRBD2. Germline V gives CDR1 SGHAT, CDR2 FQNNGV. This CDR3 is built from 17 residues. The CDR3 DNA sequence: TGTGCCTGCAGCCCTAGGGGACTAGCGGGAGGCCAGGAGACCCAGTACTTC. This encodes CACSPRGLAGGQETQYF.

Sample share makes this clonotype medium-sized (0.01 to 0.1%). This chain joins TRBV20-1 and TRBJ1-2; 8 bases align to TRBD1. Germline V CDR1 and CDR2: DFQATT, SNEGSKA (reference sequence). This CDR3 region has 16 residues. Trimming took 4 bases from V and 0 from J; bases not matched to a gene: 10. The CDR3 DNA reads as TGCAGTGCTATCTTGACAGGGGCCAAATCTAACTATGGCTACACCTTC. This encodes CSAILTGAKSNYGYTF.

This clonotype came up a few times. The chain employs TRBV9 and TRBJ2-1, with 12 bases that match TRBD2. The CDR3 sequence is 18 residues long. Germline loops: CDR1 SGDLS, CDR2 YYNGEE. J gave up 0 bases and V 4 bases, and 8 bases lay outside the gene matches. The DNA for the CDR3 is TGTGCCAGCAGCTCCGGACTAGCGGGGTTTAGCTCCTACAATGAGCAGTTCTTC. Its protein is CASSSGLAGFSSYNEQFF.

This clonotype was observed a few times. The rearrangement links TRBV10-3 to TRBJ1-6; 10 bases are a match to TRBD1. The CDR3 loop spans 16 amino acids. In germline, CDR1 is ENHRY, CDR2 SYGVKD. V lost 5 bases to trimming and J lost 6 bases; unmatched junction nucleotides: 7. The CDR3 here is CAISSADRGLNSPLHF. The CDR3 bases are TGTGCCATCAGTTCCGCCGACAGGGGGCTTAATTCACCCCTCCACTTT.